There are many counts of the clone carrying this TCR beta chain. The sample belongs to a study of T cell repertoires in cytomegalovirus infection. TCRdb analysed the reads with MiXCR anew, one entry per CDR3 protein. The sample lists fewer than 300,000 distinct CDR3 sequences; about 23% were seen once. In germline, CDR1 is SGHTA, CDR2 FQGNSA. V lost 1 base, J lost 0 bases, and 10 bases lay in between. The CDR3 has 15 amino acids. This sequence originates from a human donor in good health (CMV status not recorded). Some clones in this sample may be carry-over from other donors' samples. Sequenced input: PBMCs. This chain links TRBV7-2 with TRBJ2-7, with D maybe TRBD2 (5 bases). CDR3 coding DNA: TGTGCCAGCAGCTTAGGTCCGGACTTCTCCTACGAGCAGTACTTC. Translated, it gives CASSLGPDFSYEQYF.